What follows describes a single TCR beta chain. This record comes from a study of blood T cell repertoires in COVID-19. On the study more broadly: T cells, B-cell-depleted T cells, or PBMCs supplied cDNA or gDNA.

In the source study's methods: It was from reference gene primer amplification that nucleated cell counts were estimated. TCRdb keeps only in-frame clones here, not all; method: immunoSEQ multiplex PCR. D and trimming come from the DNA, and the V and J calls and clone size come from that table. The table lists some 160,000 clones, 75% to 90% of them singletons. There are 14 residues in the CDR3. Germline assignment: CDR1 MDHEN and CDR2 SYDVKM. Trimming at V came to 4 bases and at J to 8 bases, leaving 3 bases not matched to a gene. The receptor's source is a woman aged 55-70 years with active COVID-19. The chain employs TRBV28 and TRBJ2-4; 12 bases are a match to TRBD2. Sequenced: peripheral blood. The CDR3 spells CASSSLAGGDIQYF. CDR3 DNA: TGTGCCAGCAGTTCCCTAGCGGGAGGGGACATTCAGTACTTC. Together with reference TRBV28 and TRBJ2-4, the CDR3 gives the full variable domain: DVKVTQSSRYLVKRTGEKVFLECVQDMDHENMFWYRQDPGLGLRLIYFSYDVKMKEKGDIPEGYSVSREKKERFSLILESASTNQTSMYLCASSSLAGGDIQYFGAGTRLSVL.